Listed below are T cell receptor beta chains from one sample, sequenced in a study of shared clonotypes between healthy human individuals. Using immunoSEQ multiplex PCR, the repertoire was profiled, and TCRdb retains in-frame clones only, with some absent. The sample lists about 2.1 million clones, 90% to 95% seen once, with about 1.6% in the top ten. The specimen sequenced was naive CD8+ T cells from PBMCs. The receptors stem from a man aged 18 to 30 in good health. Some clones in this sample may be carry-over from other donors' samples. Both conserved end residues are part of each CDR3. D genes are given only for firm matches. Not all rows give a size; the values are once, few, many and, for expanded clones, a class.

V,J,size,D,DNA,CDR3
TRBV27,TRBJ2-2,.,.,TGTGCCAGCAGTTTAATGGGCGGGGAGCTGTTTTTT,CASSLMGGELFF
TRBV7-9,TRBJ1-2,.,.,TGTGCCAGCAGCTTAGATTCTTCGTTGCTTTATGGCTACACCTTC,CASSLDSSLLYGYTF
TRBV29-1,TRBJ2-5,.,.,TGCAGCGTTGAAGTGAATTTCCCAGAGACCCAGTACTTC,CSVEVNFPETQYF
TRBV7-6,TRBJ2-2,.,TRBD2,TGTGCCAGCAGCTTAGCTAGCGGGAGTTTCACCGGGGAGCTGTTTTTT,CASSLASGSFTGELFF
TRBV7-9,TRBJ2-1,.,.,TGTGCCAGCAGCTTAATAAGCTCCTACAATGAGCAGTTCTTC,CASSLISSYNEQFF
TRBV2,TRBJ2-1,.,TRBD2,TGTGCCACCTCACCGATAATAGCGGGAGATGAGCAGTTCTTC,CATSPIIAGDEQFF
TRBV27,TRBJ1-5,.,.,TGTGCCAGCAGTTGGACAGCATATAGCAATCAGCCCCAGCATTTT,CASSWTAYSNQPQHF
TRBV19,TRBJ2-7,.,.,TGTGCCAGGAGAGCCCGGGACCCTAACTACGAGCAGTACTTC,CARRARDPNYEQYF
TRBV7-9,TRBJ2-5,.,.,TGTGCCAGCAGCACCTTAGAAGGAGAGACCCAGTACTTC,CASSTLEGETQYF
TRBV29-1,TRBJ2-1,.,TRBD2,TGCAGCGTGGGGATTCTAGCGGGGGAGCAGTTCTTC,CSVGILAGEQFF
TRBV27,TRBJ2-7,.,.,TGTGCCAGCAGCACAAACAGCTACGAGCAGTACTTC,CASSTNSYEQYF
TRBV6-4,TRBJ2-1,.,TRBD1,TGTGCCAGCAGCGAATCCGGGACAGGGGGTGCCAATGAGCAGTTCTTC,CASSESGTGGANEQFF
TRBV9,TRBJ2-7,.,.,TGTGCCAGCAGCGAAGGGACCGGGGTCTACGAGCAGTACTTC,CASSEGTGVYEQYF
TRBV27,TRBJ2-5,.,TRBD2,TGTGCCAGCCGATCTCCGACTAGCGGGCAAGAGACCCAGTACTTC,CASRSPTSGQETQYF
TRBV27,TRBJ2-3,.,.,TGTGCCAGCACCCCCCTAGATCCAGTAGCGGATACGCAGTATTTT,CASTPLDPVADTQYF
TRBV7-9,TRBJ2-2,.,.,TGTGCCAGCAGCCCGGGCCAAAACACCGGGGAGCTGTTTTTT,CASSPGQNTGELFF
TRBV11-2,TRBJ2-7,.,.,TGTGCCAGCAGCTTGGGGGGTTCCTACGAGCAGTACTTC,CASSLGGSYEQYF
TRBV6-1,TRBJ2-6,.,.,TGTGCCAGCAGTGAACGGCTCCTGACTTTC,CASSERLLTF
TRBV29-1,TRBJ1-5,.,.,TGCAGCGCTATGGCGGGGGGTAACGCAAAACAGCCCCAGCATTTT,CSAMAGGNAKQPQHF
TRBV6-6,TRBJ1-1,.,.,TGTGCCAGCAGTTACTCAGCTCACCAGAACACTGAAGCTTTCTTT,CASSYSAHQNTEAFF
TRBV6-1,TRBJ2-2,.,TRBD1,TGTGCCAGCTCGGGACAGGAGAACACCGGGGAGCTGTTTTTT,CASSGQENTGELFF
TRBV28,TRBJ2-5,.,.,TGTGCCAGCAGGGATCGACAGGACGGGGTGGAGACCCAGTACTTC,CASRDRQDGVETQYF
TRBV7-9,TRBJ2-3,.,.,TGTGCCAGCAGCTTCCCAGGAGATACGCAGTATTTT,CASSFPGDTQYF
TRBV7-9,TRBJ2-1,.,.,TGTGCCAGCAGCTTAGGACGGGCAGGGGTCTACAATGAGCAGTTCTTC,CASSLGRAGVYNEQFF
TRBV5-1,TRBJ1-1,.,TRBD1,TGCGCCAGCAGCTTCGGGACAGGGGCGGCTGAAGCTTTCTTT,CASSFGTGAAEAFF
TRBV18,TRBJ2-5,.,TRBD1,TGTGCCAGCTCATTGGGGACAGCACAAGAGACCCAGTACTTC,CASSLGTAQETQYF
TRBV7-9,TRBJ2-3,.,TRBD1,TGTGCCAGCACCGGACAGGGGGTTACAGATACGCAGTATTTT,CASTGQGVTDTQYF
TRBV27,TRBJ2-7,.,TRBD2,TGTGCCAGCAGTCTCAGCGGGAGAGGTTACGAGCAGTACTTC,CASSLSGRGYEQYF
TRBV27,TRBJ1-5,few,.,TGTGCCAGCGTCGCCGGGAATTTAAATCAGCCCCAGCATTTT,CASVAGNLNQPQHF
TRBV5-6,TRBJ1-2,.,TRBD1,TGTGCCAGCAGCTTGGGAGGGGGCACGGTCTATGGCTACACCTTC,CASSLGGGTVYGYTF
TRBV11-2,TRBJ2-7,.,TRBD2,TGTGCCAGCAGCTTAGAAGTAGCGGGAGTCGACGAGCAGTACTTC,CASSLEVAGVDEQYF
TRBV6-5,TRBJ2-7,.,TRBD1,TGTGCCAGCAGGACAGGGACGCCGTTGGGCTACGAGCAGTACTTC,CASRTGTPLGYEQYF
TRBV19,TRBJ1-2,.,TRBD1,TGTGCCAGTAACCCAGGGGGGGACTATGGCTACACCTTC,CASNPGGDYGYTF
TRBV11-2,TRBJ2-1,.,.,TGTGCCAGCAGCTTAGTAATGAGCGAGAAAGTCTACAATGAGCAGTTCTTC,CASSLVMSEKVYNEQFF
TRBV7-8,TRBJ1-1,.,.,TGTGCCAGCAGCGAACTGACAGAGTGGACTGAAGCTTTCTTT,CASSELTEWTEAFF
TRBV27,TRBJ2-3,.,.,TGTGCCAGCAGTAGCCCCTCTAGCGCCCGGCACACAGATACGCAGTATTTT,CASSSPSSARHTDTQYF
TRBV4-1,TRBJ2-7,.,.,TGCGCCAGCAGCTCGACTGGGGGGCAGTACTTC,CASSSTGGQYF
TRBV6-5,TRBJ1-3,.,.,TGTGCCAGCAGTTACTCCAGAGGGAGTGGAAACACCATATATTTT,CASSYSRGSGNTIYF
TRBV29-1,TRBJ1-2,.,.,TGCAGCGTTGATACCATTCAGGGCTACAGGAATGGCTACACCTTC,CSVDTIQGYRNGYTF
TRBV13,TRBJ2-1,.,TRBD2,TGTGCCAGCAGCTACACTAGCGGGAATGAGCAGTTCTTC,CASSYTSGNEQFF
TRBV19,TRBJ1-5,.,.,TGTGCCAGTAGTTATCAGCCCCAGCATTTT,CASSYQPQHF
TRBV2,TRBJ1-1,.,TRBD1,TGTGCCAGCAGTTCCTCGGACAGGGTGAGGACTGAAGCTTTCTTT,CASSSSDRVRTEAFF
TRBV29-1,TRBJ2-3,.,TRBD2,TGCAGCGTTGGCCTAGCGGGCCACACAGATACGCAGTATTTT,CSVGLAGHTDTQYF
TRBV5-5,TRBJ1-1,once,.,TGTGCCAGCAGCGACAGTCGAACTGAAGCTTTCTTT,CASSDSRTEAFF
TRBV27,TRBJ2-2,few,.,TGTGCCAGCGCCCAAGGCCAGAAAGTCCTTAACACCGGGGAGCTGTTTTTT,CASAQGQKVLNTGELFF
TRBV9,TRBJ1-1,few,.,TGTGCCAGCAGCGTGTCCCCGGGAGGGACAAATGAAGCTTTCTTT,CASSVSPGGTNEAFF
TRBV6-1,TRBJ1-1,.,.,TGTGCCAGCAGTGAAAGGGGTACTGAAGCTTTCTTT,CASSERGTEAFF
TRBV5-1,TRBJ2-7,.,TRBD1,TGCGCCAGCAGCTCGACAGGGGTCTACGAGCAGTACTTC,CASSSTGVYEQYF
TRBV12-5,TRBJ2-7,once,TRBD2,TGTGCTAGTGGTTTGAGCGGGGACTCCTACGAGCAGTACTTC,CASGLSGDSYEQYF
TRBV7-2,TRBJ2-7,.,TRBD2,TGTGCCAGCAGTAATAGCGGGATGCTCTACGAGCAGTACTTC,CASSNSGMLYEQYF
TRBV27,TRBJ2-3,.,.,TGTGCCAGCAGTAGTTTGGGGGCGACAAGCACAGATACGCAGTATTTT,CASSSLGATSTDTQYF
TRBV30,TRBJ2-1,once,TRBD2,TGTGCCGCCTACCGGACTAGCGGGAACCGGGAGCAGTTCTTC,CAAYRTSGNREQFF
TRBV28,TRBJ2-7,.,TRBD2,TGTGCCAGCAGCCGACAGCGGGAGGCATCCTACGAGCAGTACTTC,CASSRQREASYEQYF
TRBV7-3,TRBJ2-1,.,TRBD1,TGTGCCAGCAGCTATCGGGACAGGGGCGACAATGAGCAGTTCTTC,CASSYRDRGDNEQFF
TRBV4-3,TRBJ2-1,.,.,TGCGCCAGCAGCCAAGATCGGTGGCAGTCGAACAATGAGCAGTTCTTC,CASSQDRWQSNNEQFF
TRBV7-9,TRBJ1-2,.,TRBD1,TGTGCCAGCAGCTTAATTCGGGACAGTTATAACTATGGCTACACCTTC,CASSLIRDSYNYGYTF
TRBV27,TRBJ1-1,few,TRBD1,TGTGCCATTAAGACAGGGCTGGGCACTGAAGCTTTCTTT,CAIKTGLGTEAFF
TRBV7-9,TRBJ2-7,few,TRBD1,TGTGCCAGCAGCAAGGGACAGGACTACGAGCAGTACTTC,CASSKGQDYEQYF
TRBV27,TRBJ2-7,.,.,TGTGCCAGCGGGCCTAGGGTTTCTCGAGAGCAGTACTTC,CASGPRVSREQYF